This T cell receptor (beta chain) was found in a study of naive and memory T cell subsets. The study, taken as a whole, reports: A few larger clonotypes appeared in naive repertoires, especially CD8, possibly memory cells re-expressing CD45RA.

The germline gives CDR1 SQVTM, CDR2 ANQGSEA. The CDR3 is 14 amino acids. V lost 6 bases to trimming and J lost 5 bases; unmatched junction nucleotides: 9. This clonotype was counted a few times. Its antigen is unidentified. An equimolar mix of two oligonucleotides served as the beta constant-region primer for TRBC1 and TRBC2. Ligated cDNA was amplified by four rounds of PCR with nested alpha and beta constant-region primers and SP2. One entry per CDR3 protein, called by TCRdb with MiXCR from the UMI-ligation and nested PCR reads. This repertoire shows over 110,000 distinct CDR3 sequences, 15% to 25% found once; its top ten account for 0.6% to 0.7%.

This TCR was recovered from a human donor in good health. Sequencing used naive CD8+ T cells from blood. V gene TRBV29-1 combines with J gene TRBJ2-1, with 8 bases matching TRBD2. This CDR3 reads CSVRAPGGNNEQFF. As DNA, the CDR3 is TGCAGCGTCCGCGCCCCGGGGGGGAACAATGAGCAGTTCTTC.